Below, 22 T cell receptor beta chains from the same sample are listed, as sequenced in a study (dated by TCRdb to 2013 to 2016). The method was 5' RACE. Sequencing was carried out with an Illumina MiSeq. TCRdb trimmed public reads at Q25 via fastp, called clones via MiXCR and kept in-frame beta chains. CDR3 protein sequences are deduplicated, and each keeps its most common genes and DNA. For this sample the table gives around 37,000 distinct CDR3 sequences, of which about 29% were detected only once. Of the sample, roughly 4% falls within the top ten clones. The sample was memory CD4+ T cells sorted from a lymph node. Interpreted using the paper, the cell subset or site label stands for: memory CD4+ T cells, CD4+CD45RO+CD25-. The origin of the receptors is a female donor with breast cancer.

This rearrangement joins TRBV12-3 or TRBV12-4 to TRBJ1-4; 9 nucleotides agree with TRBD1. The CDR3 spans 14 residues. V was pared by 4 bases and J by 8 bases, with 5 bases of the junction left unmatched. This CDR3 is CASSSQGAGEKLFF. The CDR3 DNA follows: TGTGCCAGCAGTTCACAGGGGGCCGGGGAAAAACTGTTTTTT.

The rearrangement uses TRBV6-5 and TRBJ2-7; D is perhaps TRBD1 (8 bases). The length of the CDR3 is 14 residues. The germline V and J ends were trimmed by 6 bases and 2 bases, with 14 bases remaining between them. CDR1 and CDR2 (germline): MNHEY, SVGAGI. The CDR3 spells CASRLTGGAYEQYF. The CDR3 DNA reads as TGTGCCAGCAGACTAACAGGGGGGGCCTACGAGCAGTACTTC.

The chain combines TRBV2 with TRBJ1-5, with D uncertain. Trimming took 6 bases from V and 4 from J, leaving 13 bases between them. CDR1 is SNHLY and CDR2 is FYNNEI in the germline V gene. The CDR3 contains 14 residues. The CDR3 reads CASSQTSANQPQHF. CDR3 nucleotides: TGTGCCAGCAGCCAGACTTCTGCAAATCAGCCCCAGCATTTT.

This clonotype turned up a few times. The chain carries TRBV15 and TRBJ1-4; D unresolved. CDR3 size: 16 residues. Trimming shortened V by 0 bases and J by 4 bases, and 12 bases separated the two germline ends. Germline lookup yields CDR1 LNHNV and CDR2 YYDKDF (reference sequence). In nucleotides, the CDR3 is TGTGCCACCAGCAGAGACTACAAAGACTTTAATGAAAAACTGTTTTTT. Translation: CATSRDYKDFNEKLFF.

V and J are TRBV12-3 or TRBV12-4 and TRBJ2-7; 11 bases agree with TRBD2. Germline trimming cut 5 bases from V and 4 bases from J; bases unmatched to any gene: 4. The CDR3 contains 14 residues. The CDR3 reads CASSPIAGGYEQYF. Here the CDR3 DNA reads TGTGCCAGCAGTCCCATAGCGGGAGGGTACGAGCAGTACTTC.

J is TRBJ2-7 and V is TRBV29-1, with a possible D match to TRBD1 (7 bases). Germline V gene sequence: CDR1 SQVTM, CDR2 ANQGSEA. The CDR3 totals 12 residues. Trimming pared 7 bases from V and 4 bases from J, leaving 14 bases between. DNA for the CDR3: TGCAGCGCCGAGGGGGCGGGGTACGAGCAGTACTTC. As protein: CSAEGAGYEQYF.

The V gene is TRBV5-5, the J gene TRBJ2-1; the D gene could be TRBD1 or TRBD2 (5 bases each). In germline, CDR1 is SGHKS, CDR2 YYEKEE (reference sequence). Trimming removed 3 bases from V and 8 bases from J, with 18 bases in between. The CDR3 is made up of 15 amino acids. As DNA, the CDR3 is TGTGCCAGCAGCTCCTCCCCGGGGACGGGCGATGAGCAGTTCTTC. Its translation: CASSSSPGTGDEQFF.

The rearrangement links TRBV7-2 to TRBJ1-4; TRBD1 agrees at 9 bases. The CDR3 is made up of 17 amino acids. Germline CDR1 reads SGHTA; CDR2 reads FQGNSA. With 3 bases clipped from V and 4 bases from J, the junction kept 9 bases outside the gene matches. In DNA, the CDR3 is TGTGCCAGCAGCTTGGAGCCGGACAGGGGCGATAATGAAAAACTGTTTTTT. It codes for CASSLEPDRGDNEKLFF.

In the case of this clonotype: The junction does not match germline at one end; this may be a read error. The chain joins TRBV5-1 to TRBJ2-6; the D gene is possibly TRBD1 (6 bases). The germline V gene has CDR1 SGHRS and CDR2 YFSETQ. The CDR3 is made up of 17 amino acids. The CDR3: CASSVRQANSGANVLAF. CDR3 bases: TGCGCCAGCAGCGTGCGACAGGCTAACTCTGGGGCCAACGTCCTGGCTTTC.

Only one count was recorded for this clonotype. One junction end does not reproduce the germline sequence, and a read error may be involved. The rearrangement links TRBV6-4 to TRBJ2-3; 8 bases are a match to TRBD2. Per the germline V gene, CDR1 is MRHNA and CDR2 is SNTAGT. This CDR3 has 15 amino acids. The DNA of the CDR3 is TGTGCCAGCAGTGACTCCGGGGGGGCCACAGATACGCAGTATTTC. Its protein product is CASSDSGGATDTQYF.

This clonotype was counted a few times. J is TRBJ1-2 and V is TRBV7-9; D is possibly TRBD1 (6 bases). The CDR3 extends over 16 amino acids. Trimming took 5 bases from V and 3 from J, leaving 19 bases between them. Germline CDR1 and CDR2: SEHNR and FQNEAQ (reference sequence). DNA for the CDR3: TGTGCCAGCAGCCTTTCAGTGGGGGCTTTGCACTATGGCTACACCTTC. Translated: CASSLSVGALHYGYTF.

This clonotype was recorded at least ten times. The chain joins TRBV4-1 to TRBJ1-1; D perhaps matches TRBD1 (5 bases). V was trimmed by 4 bases and J by 0 bases, leaving 9 bases between them. Looked up from germline, CDR1 is MGHRA and CDR2 is YSYEKL. This CDR3 contains 14 residues. CDR3 protein: CASSRGTVNTEAFF. DNA of the CDR3: TGCGCCAGCAGCCGTGGGACGGTGAACACTGAAGCTTTCTTT.

This clonotype appeared a few times. The CDR3 DNA sequence: TGTGCCAGCAGCAAACAGGGGAGCTCCTACAATGAGCAGTTCTTC. Encoded protein: CASSKQGSSYNEQFF. The chain couples TRBV6-4 to TRBJ2-1; TRBD1 matches 7 bases. Germline-derived CDR1 and CDR2 are MRHNA and SNTAGT. V was pared by 6 bases and J by 0 bases, with 5 bases of the junction left unmatched. The CDR3 length is 15 residues.

V gene TRBV4-1 combines with J gene TRBJ2-1; perhaps TRBD1 as D (6 bases). The CDR3 loop spans 12 amino acids. V gave up 4 bases and J gave up 7 bases, with 8 bases separating them. CDR1 and CDR2 from the germline V gene are MGHRA and YSYEKL. CDR3 in DNA: TGCGCCAGCAGCCTCAGGGGTAATGAGCAGTTCTTC. Encoded protein: CASSLRGNEQFF.

This clonotype was picked up a small number of times. The CDR3 DNA reads TGTGCCAGCAGCCAAGACGACAGTGGCTACACCTTC. Translating it yields CASSQDDSGYTF. The rearrangement uses TRBV3-1 and TRBJ1-2; tentatively, D is TRBD1 (5 bases). CDR1 is LGHDT, CDR2 YNNKEL, per germline (reference sequence). Trimming removed 0 bases at V and 7 bases at J, with 6 bases between. This CDR3 is built from 12 residues.

A single count supports this clonotype. This chain links TRBV7-2 with TRBJ2-2, with D tentatively TRBD1 (6 bases). Between the trimmed V and J ends, which lost 5 bases and 4 bases, there was a span of 8 bases. The CDR3 length is 13 residues. Germline values: CDR1 SGHTA, CDR2 FQGNSA. The DNA of the CDR3 is TGTGCCAGCAGCAGGACAGTCACCGGGGAGCTGTTTTTT. Encoded protein: CASSRTVTGELFF.

This clonotype was counted only a few times. This sequence joins TRBV7-3 and TRBJ1-6, with 10 bases lining up with TRBD1. V trimming: 3 bases; J trimming: 9 bases; junction bases outside the gene matches: 5. The CDR3 runs to 15 residues. The germline V gene encodes CDR1 SGHTA and CDR2 FQGTGA. The CDR3 nucleotides are TGTGCCAGCAGCTTGGGACAGGGGAGAAGTTCACCCCTCCACTTT. The encoded protein is CASSLGQGRSSPLHF. Full variable domain (missing parts from reference TRBV7-3 and TRBJ1-6): GAGVSQTPSNKVTEKGKYVELRCDPISGHTALYWYRQSLGQGPEFLIYFQGTGAADDSGLPNDRFFAVRPEGSVSTLKIQRTERGDSAVYLCASSLGQGRSSPLHFGNGTRLTVT.

This clonotype came up a few times. This rearrangement joins TRBV20-1 to TRBJ2-1; D possibly corresponds to TRBD2 (5 bases). Germline V gene data show CDR1 as DFQATT and CDR2 as SNEGSKA (reference sequence). The CDR3 consists of 14 residues. V lost 2 bases to trimming and J lost 3 bases, with 11 bases between them. CDR3 loop: CSARSVSGYNEQFF. The DNA for the CDR3 is TGCAGTGCTAGATCGGTAAGCGGCTACAATGAGCAGTTCTTC.

Ten or more counts support this clonotype. The rearrangement links TRBV6-2 or TRBV6-3 to TRBJ2-7; 12 bases are shared with TRBD2. Trimming removed 6 bases from V and 0 bases from J; junction bases left unmatched: 6. The V gene's germline CDR1 is MNHEY and CDR2 SVGEGT. The CDR3 length is 16 residues. The chain's CDR3 is CASSTTSGGSSYEQYF. The CDR3 bases are TGTGCCAGCAGCACGACTAGCGGGGGAAGCTCCTACGAGCAGTACTTC.

The J gene is TRBJ2-1, the V gene TRBV20-1, with 9 bases fitting TRBD2. V lost 0 bases, J lost 0 bases, and 3 bases stayed unmatched. Germline values: CDR1 DFQATT, CDR2 SNEGSKA (reference sequence). The CDR3 is 16 residues long. CDR3 bases: TGCAGTGCTAGAGAGGGAGCGGGGGGCTCCTACAATGAGCAGTTCTTC. Protein product: CSAREGAGGSYNEQFF.

This clonotype has just a few counts. V is TRBV7-2 and J is TRBJ2-2; TRBD2 might be the D (6 bases). The CDR3 length is 17 residues. Trimming left V 0 bases short and J 4 bases short, with 15 bases between. Germline loops: CDR1 SGHTA, CDR2 FQGNSA. CDR3 bases: TGTGCCAGCAGCTTAGCGCCTAGCGTTGAGTTCACCGGGGAGCTGTTTTTT. Encoded protein: CASSLAPSVEFTGELFF.

This clonotype was seen a few times. The gene calls are TRBV20-1 and TRBJ2-1; 10 bases fit TRBD2. The CDR3 length is 19 residues. Germline-derived CDR1 and CDR2 are DFQATT and SNEGSKA (reference sequence). V dropped 6 bases and J dropped 5; count of bases not matched to a gene: 22. CDR3 sequence: CSAPKGAGLALFGDNEQFF. The DNA for the CDR3 is TGCAGTGCACCAAAGGGGGCGGGACTAGCGCTTTTTGGGGACAATGAGCAGTTCTTC.